Below are 19 T cell receptor beta chains sequenced from a single sample in a study of T cell responses to AZD1222 COVID-19 vaccine. Libraries were prepared by immunoSEQ multiplex PCR; TCRdb keeps only in-frame clonotypes and omits some of them. This listing includes 150,000 or so clones. Source material: peripheral blood. These receptors all come from an adult in good health.

The chain recombines TRBV19 with TRBJ1-1; D is undetermined. This CDR3 comprises 12 residues. Trimming stripped 1 base from V and 8 bases from J, with 8 bases between. Germline values: CDR1 LNHDA, CDR2 SQIVND (reference sequence). The CDR3 loop is CASSIGRREAFF. CDR3 sequence (DNA): TGTGCCAGTAGTATAGGCCGGAGGGAAGCTTTCTTT.

V is TRBV15 and J is TRBJ2-7; 9 bases are a match to TRBD2. CDR1 and CDR2 from the germline V gene are LNHNV and YYDKDF (reference sequence). Unmatched junction bases numbered 12, after V lost 0 bases and J lost 9 bases. The CDR3 loop spans 16 amino acids. Here the CDR3 reads CATSRDGRGGPDRQYF. The CDR3 region has the DNA TGTGCCACCAGCAGAGATGGGCGGGGGGGCCCTGATCGGCAGTACTTC.

The V call is TRBV28, the J call TRBJ1-1; no clear D. In germline, CDR1 is MDHEN, CDR2 SYDVKM. The CDR3 runs 13 residues. V shed 10 bases and J shed 5 bases, with 17 bases lying between them. The CDR3 loop is CAIGLGLDTEAFF. The CDR3 DNA reads TGTGCCATAGGACTGGGCCTGGATACTGAAGCTTTCTTT.

The V and J genes are TRBV7-8 and TRBJ2-3; D assignment may be TRBD1 or TRBD2 (6 bases each). Germline CDR1 reads SGHVS; CDR2 reads FQNEAQ. Trimming cost V 2 bases and J 7 bases, with 16 bases left between them. The CDR3 extends over 15 amino acids. This chain's CDR3 is CASSLLMGGTNTQYF. CDR3 DNA sequence: TGTGCCAGCAGCTTATTGATGGGGGGCACCAATACGCAGTATTTT.

The chain employs TRBV10-3 and TRBJ2-5; 7 positions agree with TRBD1. The germline V gene encodes CDR1 ENHRY and CDR2 SYGVKD. The CDR3 length is 14 residues. Trimming cost V 4 bases and J 0 bases; bases outside gene matches: 2. CDR3 DNA sequence: TGTGCCATCAGTGGTGACAGGGACCAAGAGACCCAGTACTTC. Its translation: CAISGDRDQETQYF.

In the case of this clone: Distinct nucleotide sequences in the sample also encode this CDR3. The J gene is TRBJ1-1, the V gene TRBV6-1, with 11 bases aligning to TRBD1. V shed 3 bases and J 5 bases; nucleotides not matched to a gene: 5. The CDR3 extends over 15 amino acids. The germline V gene has CDR1 MNHNS and CDR2 SASEGT. The CDR3 protein is CASSEGTGGWTEAFF. CDR3 in DNA: TGTGCCAGCAGTGAGGGGACAGGGGGTTGGACTGAAGCTTTCTTT.

V is TRBV7-9 and J is TRBJ2-3, with no clear D. V was cut by 5 bases and J by 9 bases, with 15 bases left in between. Germline-derived CDR1 and CDR2 are SEHNR and FQNEAQ (reference sequence). The CDR3 sequence is 13 residues long. The CDR3 loop reads CASSPAIQSTQYF. CDR3 nucleotides: TGTGCCAGCAGCCCAGCCATCCAATCGACGCAGTATTTT.

A word on this clone: This sample also contains other DNA sequences that code for the same CDR3. This rearrangement joins TRBV6-5 to TRBJ2-6; D is undetermined. This CDR3 has 14 amino acids. The V end lost 2 bases, the J end lost 0 bases, and 2 bases lay between the germline ends. Germline V gene data show CDR1 as MNHEY and CDR2 as SVGAGI. In nucleotides, the CDR3 is TGTGCCAGCAGTTACGGCTCTGGGGCCAACGTCCTGACTTTC. It encodes CASSYGSGANVLTF.

The chain uses TRBV28 and TRBJ1-1; no reliable D call. The CDR3 consists of 15 residues. The germline V gene has CDR1 MDHEN and CDR2 SYDVKM. V was shortened by 6 bases and J by 4 bases, with 18 bases between the two germline ends. The DNA for the CDR3 is TGTGCCAGCAGGTACTGGGCCCCTGGTGGCACTGAAGCTTTCTTT. Its translation: CASRYWAPGGTEAFF.

The V call is TRBV5-4, the J call TRBJ2-3; 7 nucleotides line up with TRBD2. Germline CDR1 reads SGHNT; CDR2 reads YYREEE (reference sequence). The CDR3 extends over 14 amino acids. After removal of 0 bases from V and 6 bases from J, the junction contained 4 bases not matched to a gene. DNA for the CDR3: TGTGCCAGCAGCTTGGGGACTAGTACGGATACGCAGTATTTT. As protein: CASSLGTSTDTQYF.

This chain links TRBV7-2 with TRBJ1-1, with D tentatively TRBD1 (6 bases). This CDR3 has 16 amino acids. Per germline, CDR1 SGHTA and CDR2 FQGNSA. V was cut by 5 bases and J by 5 bases, with 21 bases left in between. CDR3 region: CASSPTPTTGGTEAFF. The CDR3 coding sequence is TGTGCCAGCAGCCCAACACCAACGACAGGCGGGACTGAAGCTTTCTTT. Looking up the rest from reference TRBV7-2 and TRBJ1-1 gives the full variable domain: GAGVSQSPSNKVTEKGKDVELRCDPISGHTALYWYRQSLGQGLEFLIYFQGNSAPDKSGLPSDRFSAERTGGSVSTLTIQRTQQEDSAVYLCASSPTPTTGGTEAFFGQGTRLTVV.

The chain is built from TRBV5-1 and TRBJ2-5; D is undetermined. Per germline, CDR1 SGHRS and CDR2 YFSETQ. The CDR3 is 14 residues long. With 3 bases removed from V and 5 bases from J, the gap between germline ends came to 14 bases. Written as DNA, the CDR3 is TGCGCCAGCAGCTCCGACAACGGGCGGGAGACCCAGTACTTC. Protein sequence: CASSSDNGRETQYF.

The chain is built from TRBV19 and TRBJ1-5, with TRBD1 matching over 7 bases. Germline loops: CDR1 LNHDA, CDR2 SQIVND (reference sequence). The CDR3 runs 19 residues. V lost 3 bases, J lost 2 bases, and 16 bases stayed unmatched. Here the CDR3 DNA reads TGTGCCAGTAGTATGCTGTTCGGGACCTCCGACAGGGGCAATCAGCCCCAGCATTTT. Translated, it gives CASSMLFGTSDRGNQPQHF.

This chain uses TRBV5-1 with TRBJ2-1; TRBD1 aligns across 8 bases. Trimming cost V 3 bases and J 2 bases; bases outside gene matches: 4. The germline gives CDR1 SGHRS, CDR2 YFSETQ. This CDR3 comprises 15 residues. The CDR3: CASSSGQGPYNEQFF. Written as DNA, the CDR3 is TGCGCCAGCAGCTCTGGACAGGGTCCCTACAATGAGCAGTTCTTC. Using reference TRBV5-1 and TRBJ2-1 for the parts outside the CDR3, the full variable domain is KAGVTQTPRYLIKTRGQQVTLSCSPISGHRSVSWYQQTPGQGLQFLFEYFSETQRNKGNFPGRFSGRQFSNSRSEMNVSTLELGDSALYLCASSSGQGPYNEQFFGPGTRLTVL.

The rearrangement links TRBV18 to TRBJ2-2; TRBD2 might be the D (6 bases). This CDR3 region has 15 residues. Germline V gene sequence: CDR1 KGHSH, CDR2 LQKENI. Between the trimmed V and J ends, which lost 3 bases and 0 bases, there was a span of 8 bases. The CDR3 sequence is CASSPGGSNTGELFF. CDR3 sequence (DNA): TGTGCCAGCTCACCGGGGGGATCGAACACCGGGGAGCTGTTTTTT.

The chain combines TRBV20-1 with TRBJ1-6; tentatively, D is TRBD1 (5 bases). The germline CDR1 and CDR2 sequences are DFQATT and SNEGSKA (reference sequence). This CDR3 region has 11 residues. V lost 1 base and J lost 16, with 11 bases in between. The CDR3 bases are TGCAGTGCTAGAGCTACAGGAGAACTCCACTTT. Translating gives CSARATGELHF.

The chain employs TRBV12-3 or TRBV12-4 and TRBJ2-7; 9 nucleotides line up with TRBD1. The CDR3 length is 13 residues. J lost 5 bases, V lost 6 bases, and 5 bases had no gene match. In nucleotides, the CDR3 is TGTGCCAGCAGCCGACAGGGGGTCAACGAGCAGTACTTC. It specifies CASSRQGVNEQYF.

This chain uses TRBV5-6 with TRBJ1-4; no definite D call. Germline V gives CDR1 SGHDT, CDR2 YYEEEE. V gave up 0 bases and J gave up 10 bases, with 13 bases separating them. The CDR3 totals 14 residues. The CDR3 nucleotides read TGTGCCAGCAGCTTGGTAGGGTTCGATGGAAAACTGTTTTTT. Translating it yields CASSLVGFDGKLFF.

The rearrangement joins TRBV7-3 to TRBJ2-2, with unresolved D. The CDR3 sequence is 15 residues long. V dropped 2 bases and J dropped 1 base, with 8 bases sitting between them. Looked up from germline, CDR1 is SGHTA and CDR2 is FQGTGA. The CDR3 here is CASSLFPGNTGELFF. CDR3 DNA sequence: TGTGCCAGCAGCTTATTTCCAGGGAACACCGGGGAGCTGTTTTTT.